A single sample is the source of the 9 T cell receptor beta chains below, sequenced in a study of T cell changes during pregnancy in multiple sclerosis. TCRdb's table, derived via immunoSEQ multiplex PCR, lists solely in-frame clones and lacks some. Of almost 55,000 clones detected, 90% appear once; the ten largest clones hold approximately 3%. This material consisted of CD8+ T cells from peripheral blood mononuclear cells, taken before pregnancy. The receptors come from a female donor with multiple sclerosis, enrolled in a pregnancy study.

At least ten counts were recorded for this clone. V gene TRBV5-1 combines with J gene TRBJ2-6; tentatively, D is TRBD1 (6 bases). Germline V gives CDR1 SGHRS, CDR2 YFSETQ. The CDR3 covers 17 residues. Trimming removed 1 base at V and 1 base at J, with 12 bases between. CDR3 nucleotide sequence: TGCGCCAGCAGCTTGTTAGGGGGTCTGTCTGGGGCCAACGTCCTGACTTTC. It is translated as CASSLLGGLSGANVLTF.

V usage is TRBV7-5 and J usage is TRBJ1-3; the D call of TRBD1 is as the table states it, not checked on the DNA. TRBV7-5 is a pseudogene segment. CDR3 size: 17 residues. CDR3 in amino acids: CVRSLGRGQGPGNTIYF. CDR3 in DNA: TGTGTCAGAAGCTTAGGGCGGGGACAGGGGCCTGGAAACACCATATATTTT.

V and J are TRBV4-3 and TRBJ2-2; D call uncertain. This CDR3 comprises 14 residues. V lost 0 bases and J 4 bases, leaving 6 bases between the germline ends. Germline V lookup: CDR1 LGHNA, CDR2 YSLEER. CDR3 in amino acids: CASSQDLFTGELFF. DNA for the CDR3: TGCGCCAGCAGCCAAGATCTTTTCACCGGGGAGCTGTTTTTT.

The J gene is TRBJ2-3, the V gene TRBV7-2; weak D call: TRBD2 (7 bases). CDR3 length: 16 residues. Germline values: CDR1 SGHTA, CDR2 FQGNSA. The V end lost 5 bases, the J end lost 1 base, and 16 bases lay between the germline ends. CDR3 in amino acids: CASSPGQRGGTDTQYF. CDR3 bases: TGTGCCAGCAGCCCAGGACAGCGGGGAGGCACAGATACGCAGTATTTT. The whole variable domain, filled in from reference TRBV7-2 and TRBJ2-3, reads GAGVSQSPSNKVTEKGKDVELRCDPISGHTALYWYRQSLGQGLEFLIYFQGNSAPDKSGLPSDRFSAERTGGSVSTLTIQRTQQEDSAVYLCASSPGQRGGTDTQYFGPGTRLTVL.

CDR3 nucleotide sequence: TGCAGCGTTGAAGGAATCGGAAGCGGGAACTATGGCTACACCTTC. Protein product: CSVEGIGSGNYGYTF. The rearrangement links TRBV29-1 to TRBJ1-2; D is unresolved. Germline loops: CDR1 SQVTM, CDR2 ANQGSEA. V lost 1 base and J 2 bases, leaving 14 bases between the germline ends. The length of the CDR3 is 15 residues.

The gene calls are TRBV7-8 and TRBJ1-5, with D tentatively TRBD1 (5 bases). V gave up 5 bases and J gave up 0 bases, with 14 bases separating them. The CDR3 runs 16 residues. Germline V CDR1 and CDR2: SGHVS, FQNEAQ. DNA for the CDR3: TGTGCCAGCAGCCAAGGGGCTTCATATAGCAATCAGCCCCAGCATTTT. Protein product: CASSQGASYSNQPQHF. The entire variable domain, with the rest obtained from reference TRBV7-8 and TRBJ1-5, is as follows: GAGVSQSPRYKVAKRGQDVALRCDPISGHVSLFWYQQALGQGPEFLTYFQNEAQLDKSGLPSDRFFAERPEGSVSTLKIQRTQQEDSAVYLCASSQGASYSNQPQHFGDGTRLSIL.

The rearrangement uses TRBV6-5 and TRBJ1-1; D is ambiguous. Trimming took off 0 bases at V and 8 bases at J, with 7 bases between the two ends. CDR1 is MNHEY and CDR2 is SVGAGI in the germline V gene. The CDR3 covers 12 residues. CDR3 sequence reads: CASSYSGREAFF. As DNA, the CDR3 is TGTGCCAGCAGTTACTCGGGCAGGGAAGCTTTCTTT.

The rearrangement uses TRBV7-2 and TRBJ1-5, with 8 nucleotides matching TRBD1. Germline CDR1 is SGHTA and CDR2 is FQGNSA. Unmatched junction bases numbered 9, after V lost 3 bases and J lost 5 bases. This CDR3 has 16 residues. This chain's CDR3 is CASSLGWQDRDQPQHF. The DNA for the CDR3 is TGTGCCAGCAGCTTGGGATGGCAGGACAGGGATCAGCCCCAGCATTTT. The whole variable domain, filled in from reference TRBV7-2 and TRBJ1-5, reads GAGVSQSPSNKVTEKGKDVELRCDPISGHTALYWYRQSLGQGLEFLIYFQGNSAPDKSGLPSDRFSAERTGGSVSTLTIQRTQQEDSAVYLCASSLGWQDRDQPQHFGDGTRLSIL.

J is TRBJ2-7 and V is TRBV4-3; D perhaps matches TRBD1 (6 bases). V was shortened by 0 bases and J by 7 bases, with 19 bases between the two germline ends. There are 16 residues in the CDR3. Germline-derived CDR1 and CDR2 are LGHNA and YSLEER. CDR3 sequence (DNA): TGCGCCAGCAGCCAAGATTCCGTGAGGGGGTTAGGGGAGCAGTACTTC. It translates to CASSQDSVRGLGEQYF.